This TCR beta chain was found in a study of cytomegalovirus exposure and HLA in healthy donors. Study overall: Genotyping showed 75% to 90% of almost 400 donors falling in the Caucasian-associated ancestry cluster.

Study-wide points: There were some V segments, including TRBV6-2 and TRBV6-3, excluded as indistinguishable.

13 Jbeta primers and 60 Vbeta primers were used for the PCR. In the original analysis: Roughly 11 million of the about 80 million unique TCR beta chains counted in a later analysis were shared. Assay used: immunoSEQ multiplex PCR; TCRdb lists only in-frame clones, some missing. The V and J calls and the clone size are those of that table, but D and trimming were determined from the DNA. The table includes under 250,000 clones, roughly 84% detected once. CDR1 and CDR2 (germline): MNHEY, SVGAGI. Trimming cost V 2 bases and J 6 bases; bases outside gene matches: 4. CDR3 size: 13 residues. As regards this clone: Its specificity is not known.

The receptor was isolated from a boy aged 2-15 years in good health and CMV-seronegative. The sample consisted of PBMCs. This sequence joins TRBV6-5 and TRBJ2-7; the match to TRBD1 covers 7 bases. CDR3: CASSYGQAGEQYF. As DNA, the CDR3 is TGTGCCAGCAGTTACGGACAGGCGGGCGAGCAGTACTTC.